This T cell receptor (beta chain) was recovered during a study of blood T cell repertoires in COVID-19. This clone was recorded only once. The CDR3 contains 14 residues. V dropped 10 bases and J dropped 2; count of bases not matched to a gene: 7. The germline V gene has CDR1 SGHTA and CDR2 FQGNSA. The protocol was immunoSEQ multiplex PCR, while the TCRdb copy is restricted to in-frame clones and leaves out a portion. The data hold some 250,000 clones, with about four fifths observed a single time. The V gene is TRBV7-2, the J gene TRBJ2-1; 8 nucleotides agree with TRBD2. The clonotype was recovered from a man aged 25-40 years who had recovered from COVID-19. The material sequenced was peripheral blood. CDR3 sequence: CATLSGGAYNEQFF. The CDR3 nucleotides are TGTGCCACCCTAAGCGGGGGCGCCTACAATGAGCAGTTCTTC.